This T cell receptor (beta chain) was identified in a study of blood T cells in healthy people across ages. This clonotype was seen only a few times. A J-beta primer mix and a sample-barcoded 5' primer were used in a second PCR of roughly 7 to 12 cycles. Each cDNA molecule received a tag from a template-switch adaptor that had 12 random nucleotides. TCRdb itself ran the 5' RACE reads through MiXCR, one entry per CDR3 protein. The table includes 1.4 million to 1.5 million distinct CDR3 sequences, 42% detected once. Each of the donors had around 10 milliliters of peripheral blood drawn into EDTA-treated Vacutainer tubes. Every sample yielded at least 6.5 million isolated PBMCs. Total RNA was isolated from each sample in quantities of at least 6 micrograms. The J segment lost 4 bases and the V segment lost 5 bases, leaving 4 bases of the junction unmatched. The CDR3 is 13 residues long.

The chain links TRBV12-3 or TRBV12-4 to TRBJ2-7; TRBD1 agrees at 8 bases. The receptor comes from a woman younger than 30 in good health. The specimen sequenced was blood. The CDR3 bases are TGTGCCAGCAGTCGTCGACAGGGGTACGAGCAGTACTTC. Its protein product is CASSRRQGYEQYF.